Ten or more counts support the clone carrying this T cell receptor beta chain. Libraries were prepared by immunoSEQ multiplex PCR; TCRdb keeps only in-frame clonotypes and omits some of them. This table has over 200,000 clones, approximately 80% appearing once. This entry is derived from a study of control samples from healthy donors and cancer patients. J lost 13 bases, V lost 6 bases, and 10 bases had no gene match. Per the germline V gene, CDR1 is SNHLY and CDR2 is FYNNEI. The length of the CDR3 is 13 residues. V and J are TRBV2 and TRBJ2-4; 9 bases are shared with TRBD2. This clonotype was obtained from a woman aged 60-70 years with lung cancer. Sequencing was done on a sample of PBMCs. DNA of the CDR3: TGTGCCAGCAGAGGAGAGTCCCTAGCGGGACAGTACTTC. Its translation is CASRGESLAGQYF. The full variable domain, in which reference TRBV2 and TRBJ2-4 provide the parts outside the CDR3, is EPEVTQTPSHQVTQMGQEVILRCVPISNHLYFYWYRQILGQKVEFLVSFYNNEISEKSEIFDDQFSVERPDGSNFTLKIRSTKLEDSAMYFCASRGESLAGQYFGAGTRLSVL.